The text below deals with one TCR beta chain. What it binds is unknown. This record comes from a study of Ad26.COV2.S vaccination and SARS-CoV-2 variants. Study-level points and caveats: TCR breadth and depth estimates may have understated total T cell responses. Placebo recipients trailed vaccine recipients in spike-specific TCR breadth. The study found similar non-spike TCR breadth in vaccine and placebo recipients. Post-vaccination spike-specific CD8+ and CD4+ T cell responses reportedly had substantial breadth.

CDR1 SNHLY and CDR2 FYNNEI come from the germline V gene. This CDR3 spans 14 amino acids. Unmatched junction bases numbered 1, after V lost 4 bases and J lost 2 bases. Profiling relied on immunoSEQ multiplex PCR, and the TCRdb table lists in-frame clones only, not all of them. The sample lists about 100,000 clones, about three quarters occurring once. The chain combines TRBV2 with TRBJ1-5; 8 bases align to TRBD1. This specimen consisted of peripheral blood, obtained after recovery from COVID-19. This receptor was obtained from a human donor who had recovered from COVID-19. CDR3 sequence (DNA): TGTGCCAGCAGTGTGGACAGGGGCAATCAGCCCCAGCATTTT. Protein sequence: CASSVDRGNQPQHF.